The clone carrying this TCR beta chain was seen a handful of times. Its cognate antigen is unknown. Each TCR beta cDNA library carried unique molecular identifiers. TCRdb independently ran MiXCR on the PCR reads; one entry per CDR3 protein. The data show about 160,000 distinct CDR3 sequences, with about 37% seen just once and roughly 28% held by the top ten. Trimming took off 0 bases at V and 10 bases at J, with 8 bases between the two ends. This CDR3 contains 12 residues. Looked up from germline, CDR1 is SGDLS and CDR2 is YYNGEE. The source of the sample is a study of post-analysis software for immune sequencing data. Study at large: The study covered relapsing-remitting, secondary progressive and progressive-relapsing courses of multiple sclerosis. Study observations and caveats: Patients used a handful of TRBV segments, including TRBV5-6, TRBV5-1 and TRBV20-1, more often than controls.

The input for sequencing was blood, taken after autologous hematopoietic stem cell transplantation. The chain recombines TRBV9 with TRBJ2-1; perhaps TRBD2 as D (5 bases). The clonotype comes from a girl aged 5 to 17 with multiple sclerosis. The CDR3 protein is CASSVALGEQFF. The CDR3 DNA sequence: TGTGCCAGCAGCGTAGCACTAGGAGAGCAGTTCTTC.